This record looks at one TCR beta chain sequence and its context. The sample belongs to a study of blood T cell repertoires in COVID-19. Per germline, CDR1 MDHEN and CDR2 SYDVKM. Trimming removed 3 bases from V and 8 bases from J; junction bases left unmatched: 6. This CDR3 contains 14 residues. Assay: immunoSEQ multiplex PCR; the TCRdb copy retains only in-frame clones and omits some. The sample records around 58,000 clones, 70% to 90% being singletons. The sequenced sample was PBMCs or T cells enriched from blood (not recorded which). The rearrangement joins TRBV28 to TRBJ1-5; 8 positions match TRBD1. This TCR came from a woman between 40 and 55 years old with acute COVID-19. This CDR3 reads CASSLETGEEPQHF. The DNA of the CDR3 is TGTGCCAGCAGTTTGGAGACAGGGGAAGAGCCCCAGCATTTT.